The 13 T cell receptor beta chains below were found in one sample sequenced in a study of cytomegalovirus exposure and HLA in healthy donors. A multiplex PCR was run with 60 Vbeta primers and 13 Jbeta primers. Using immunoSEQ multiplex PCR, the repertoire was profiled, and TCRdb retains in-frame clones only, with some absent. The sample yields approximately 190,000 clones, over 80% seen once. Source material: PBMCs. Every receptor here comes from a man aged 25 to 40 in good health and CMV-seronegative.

CDR3 sequence reads: CASTPQSVSYRDRGGYTF. The CDR3 DNA reads TGTGCCAGTACCCCCCAATCCGTCTCTTACCGGGACAGGGGTGGCTACACCTTC. The chain employs TRBV19 and TRBJ1-2, with TRBD1 identical over 10 bases. Germline V gene data show CDR1 as LNHDA and CDR2 as SQIVND (reference sequence). The CDR3 runs 18 residues. Trimming took 7 bases from V and 7 from J; bases not matched to a gene: 21.

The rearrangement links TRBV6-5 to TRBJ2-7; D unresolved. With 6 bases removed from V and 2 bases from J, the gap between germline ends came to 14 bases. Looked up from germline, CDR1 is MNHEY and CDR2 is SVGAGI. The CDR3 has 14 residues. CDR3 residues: CASRLERLAYEQYF. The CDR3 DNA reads TGTGCCAGCAGGCTAGAACGATTGGCCTACGAGCAGTACTTC.

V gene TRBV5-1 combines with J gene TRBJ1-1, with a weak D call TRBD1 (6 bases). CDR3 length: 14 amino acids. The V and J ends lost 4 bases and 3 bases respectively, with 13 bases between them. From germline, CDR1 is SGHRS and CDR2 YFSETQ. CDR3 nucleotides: TGCGCCAGCAGCCAGATGGGGGCAGACACTGAAGCTTTCTTT. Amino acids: CASSQMGADTEAFF.

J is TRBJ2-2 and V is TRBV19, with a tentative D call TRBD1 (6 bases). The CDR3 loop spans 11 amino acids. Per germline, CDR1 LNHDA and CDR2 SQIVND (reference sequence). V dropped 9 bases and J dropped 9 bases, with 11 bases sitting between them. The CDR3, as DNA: TGTGCCAGCGGGACAAACCGGGAGCTGTTTTTT. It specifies CASGTNRELFF.

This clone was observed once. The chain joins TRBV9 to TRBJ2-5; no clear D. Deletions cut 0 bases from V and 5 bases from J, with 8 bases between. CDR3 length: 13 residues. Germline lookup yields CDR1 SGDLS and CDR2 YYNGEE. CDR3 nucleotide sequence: TGTGCCAGCAGCGTAGGAATGGAGGAGACCCAGTACTTC. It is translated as CASSVGMEETQYF.

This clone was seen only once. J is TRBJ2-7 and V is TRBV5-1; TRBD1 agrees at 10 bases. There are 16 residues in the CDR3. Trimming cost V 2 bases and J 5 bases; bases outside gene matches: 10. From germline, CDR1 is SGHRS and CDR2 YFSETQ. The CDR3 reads CASSFRWTGGTNEQYF. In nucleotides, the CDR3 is TGCGCCAGCAGCTTTCGGTGGACAGGGGGTACGAACGAGCAGTACTTC.

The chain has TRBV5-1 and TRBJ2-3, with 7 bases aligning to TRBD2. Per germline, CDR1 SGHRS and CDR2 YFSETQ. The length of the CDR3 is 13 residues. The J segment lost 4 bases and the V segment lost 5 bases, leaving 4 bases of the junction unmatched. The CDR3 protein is CASRGLAADTQYF. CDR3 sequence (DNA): TGCGCCAGCAGAGGTCTAGCGGCAGATACGCAGTATTTT. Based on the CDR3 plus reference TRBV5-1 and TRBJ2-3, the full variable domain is KAGVTQTPRYLIKTRGQQVTLSCSPISGHRSVSWYQQTPGQGLQFLFEYFSETQRNKGNFPGRFSGRQFSNSRSEMNVSTLELGDSALYLCASRGLAADTQYFGPGTRLTVL.

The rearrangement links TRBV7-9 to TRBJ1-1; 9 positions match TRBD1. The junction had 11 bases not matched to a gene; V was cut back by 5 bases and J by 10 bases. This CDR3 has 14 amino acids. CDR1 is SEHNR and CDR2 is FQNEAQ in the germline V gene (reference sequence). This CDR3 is CASSGRDREMGAFF. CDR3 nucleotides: TGTGCCAGCAGCGGCCGGGACAGGGAGATGGGAGCTTTCTTT. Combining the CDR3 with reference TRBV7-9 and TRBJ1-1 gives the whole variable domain DTGVSQNPRHKITKRGQNVTFRCDPISEHNRLYWYRQTLGQGPEFLTYFQNEAQLEKSRLLSDRFSAERPKGSFSTLEIQRTEQGDSAMYLCASSGRDREMGAFFGQGTRLTVV.

CDR3 coding DNA: TGTGCCAGCAGCTTCGGACACTCCTACGAGCAGTACTTC. This encodes CASSFGHSYEQYF. The rearrangement links TRBV5-6 to TRBJ2-5, with a weak D call TRBD1 (5 bases). Gene TRBJ2-7 matches the end of the DNA better, so the J call may be wrong. The CDR3 extends over 13 amino acids. Germline CDR1 and CDR2: SGHDT and YYEEEE.

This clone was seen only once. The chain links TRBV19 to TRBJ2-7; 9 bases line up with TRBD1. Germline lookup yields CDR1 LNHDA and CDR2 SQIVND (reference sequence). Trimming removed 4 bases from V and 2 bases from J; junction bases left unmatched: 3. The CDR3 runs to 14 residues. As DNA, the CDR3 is TGTGCCAGTAGTAACAGGGGGCCCCCCTACGAGCAGTACTTC. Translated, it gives CASSNRGPPYEQYF.

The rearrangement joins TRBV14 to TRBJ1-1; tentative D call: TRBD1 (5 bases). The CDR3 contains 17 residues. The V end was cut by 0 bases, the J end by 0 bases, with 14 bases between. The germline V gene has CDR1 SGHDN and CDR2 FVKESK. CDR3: CASSQDRAGVMNTEAFF. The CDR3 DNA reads TGTGCCAGCAGCCAAGATCGGGCGGGGGTGATGAACACTGAAGCTTTCTTT.

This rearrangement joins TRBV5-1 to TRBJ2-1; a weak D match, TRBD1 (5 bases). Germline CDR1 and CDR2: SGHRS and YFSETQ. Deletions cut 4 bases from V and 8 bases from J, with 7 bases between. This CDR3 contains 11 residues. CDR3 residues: CASSLRDEQFF. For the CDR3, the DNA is TGCGCCAGCAGCCTCAGGGATGAGCAGTTCTTC.

The CDR3 bases are TGTGCCAGCAGCTGGGGCAGGGGGGACTACGAGCAGTACTTC. This gives the protein CASSWGRGDYEQYF. J is TRBJ2-7 and V is TRBV14, with a weak D call TRBD1 (7 bases). This CDR3 spans 14 amino acids. Germline CDR1 reads SGHDN; CDR2 reads FVKESK. The V end was cut by 5 bases, the J end by 3 bases, with 14 bases between. Based on the CDR3 plus reference TRBV14 and TRBJ2-7, the full variable domain is EAGVTQFPSHSVIEKGQTVTLRCDPISGHDNLYWYRRVMGKEIKFLLHFVKESKQDESGMPNNRFLAERTGGTYSTLKVQPAELEDSGVYFCASSWGRGDYEQYFGPGTRLTVT.